The source of this T cell receptor (beta chain) is a study of T-cell reconstitution after alpha-beta-depleted transplantation in children (dated by TCRdb to the mid-2010s). About the full investigation: Using TCR repertoire profiling, the study followed T-cell immune reconstitution in a quantitative way in children after TCRalphabeta/CD19-depleted allogeneic hematopoietic cell transplantation.

The library was prepared using PCR. The instrument given in TCRdb is Illumina HiSeq 2500. TCR library preparation used molecular barcoding, with unique molecular identifiers applied to normalize quantification of the TCRbeta repertoire. TCRdb applied fastp at Q25 and MiXCR to the public reads, then kept only in-frame beta chains. A single entry per CDR3 protein holds the most common genes and DNA from its merged rows. This sample gives about 490,000 distinct CDR3 sequences in total; about 10% of them show up just once. The top ten clones comprise around 2% of the sample. This clonotype was counted ten times or more. Its antigen has not been determined. No base-level quality is on record; no much larger clone is a single base apart. The CDR3 measures 17 amino acids from cysteine to phenylalanine. The CDR3 DNA has 51 bases and is translated from base 1. From a lookup of the germline V gene, CDR1 and CDR2 are SQVTM and ANQGSEA. Ends trimmed: V by 0 bases, J by 2 bases; bases unmatched to a gene: 11.

The treatment or condition label for this specimen denotes: allogeneic hematopoietic cell transplantation with graft depleted of TCRalphabeta T cells and CD19 B cells. The transplant recipients were children given TCRalphabeta/CD19-depleted allogeneic hematopoietic cell grafts. General findings and caveats noted by the study authors: Over the following months the frequencies of hyperexpanded clones went down, and after one year T-cell counts and TCRbeta diversity were mostly credited to newly produced T cells. The high TCRbeta diversity at day 60 in some patients was ascribed to recipient T cells and intrathymic progenitors that had survived conditioning. The apparently early alphabetaT-cell count recovery about two months after transplant was reportedly dependent on only several hundred rapidly expanded clones derived from non-depleted graft cells.

The sequence is built from TRBV29-1 and TRBJ2-3; 7 central bases correspond to TRBD1. The source was PBMCs, collected before TCRalphabeta/CD19-depleted stem cell transplant. This TCR came from a child aged 2 to 15 with inherited bone marrow failure, due to receive a stem cell transplant. The nucleotides are TGCAGCGTTGAAGATATCCGCGACAGGGACCCCACAGATACGCAGTATTTT. Its protein reads: CSVEDIRDRDPTDTQYF.